This T cell receptor (beta chain) originates from a study of Ad26.COV2.S vaccination and SARS-CoV-2 variants. Study findings and constraints: Total T cell responses were possibly underestimated by TCR breadth and depth analyses. The authors reported substantial breadth in spike-specific CD8+ and CD4+ T cell responses after vaccination.

Some clones are missing from TCRdb's copy, which holds only in-frame ones; the method was immunoSEQ multiplex PCR. There are 350,000 to 450,000 clones in the sample; around 91% occur only once, and 1.9% lies in the top ten. Treatment reported: 15 to 20 received Ad26.COV2.S at low or high dose, single or two shots; about 5 received placebo; per-sample allocation not given. Day 63 after the first injection of vaccine or placebo was the sampling time. The shot given was an Ad26 vector that makes Wuhan-strain SARS-CoV-2 spike. The ends were cut back, 1 base at V and 3 bases at J, with 9 bases in the middle. Germline V CDR1 and CDR2: LNHDA, SQIVND (reference sequence). The length of the CDR3 is 14 residues. On this clone itself: Its antigen is as yet unknown.

The specimen was peripheral blood, collected in a trial of Ad26.COV2.S vaccine versus placebo. This TCR was recovered from a person between 18 and 65 years old who received the Ad26.COV2.S COVID-19 vaccine or a placebo. The chain combines TRBV19 with TRBJ1-2; D might be TRBD1 (5 bases). As DNA, the CDR3 is TGTGCCAGTAGTATAGCAGGGAAGGACTATGGCTACACCTTC. This sequence encodes CASSIAGKDYGYTF.